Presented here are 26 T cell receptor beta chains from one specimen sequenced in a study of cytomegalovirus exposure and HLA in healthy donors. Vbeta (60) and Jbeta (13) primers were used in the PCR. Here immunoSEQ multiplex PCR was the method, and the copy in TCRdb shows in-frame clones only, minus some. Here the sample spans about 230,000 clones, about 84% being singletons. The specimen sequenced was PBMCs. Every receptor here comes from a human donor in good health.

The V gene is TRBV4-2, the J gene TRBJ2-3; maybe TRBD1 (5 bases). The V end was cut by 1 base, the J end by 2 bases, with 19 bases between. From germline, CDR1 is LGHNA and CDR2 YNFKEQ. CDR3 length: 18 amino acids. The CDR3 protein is CASSQGPSGKGATDTQYF. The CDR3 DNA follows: TGTGCCAGCAGCCAAGGGCCCAGTGGAAAAGGGGCCACAGATACGCAGTATTTT.

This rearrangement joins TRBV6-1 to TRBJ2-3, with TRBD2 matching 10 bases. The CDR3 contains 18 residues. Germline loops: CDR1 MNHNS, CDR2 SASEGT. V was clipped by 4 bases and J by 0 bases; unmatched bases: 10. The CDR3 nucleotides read TGTGCCAGCAGTGGGCAAGCGGGAGGGCGCTCTAGCACAGATACGCAGTATTTT. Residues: CASSGQAGGRSSTDTQYF.

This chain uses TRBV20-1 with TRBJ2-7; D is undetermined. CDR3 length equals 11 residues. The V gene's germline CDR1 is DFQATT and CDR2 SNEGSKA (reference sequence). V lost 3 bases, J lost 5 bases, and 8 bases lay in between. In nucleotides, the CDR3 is TGCAGTGCTAGTTTTTATAACGAGCAGTACTTC. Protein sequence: CSASFYNEQYF.

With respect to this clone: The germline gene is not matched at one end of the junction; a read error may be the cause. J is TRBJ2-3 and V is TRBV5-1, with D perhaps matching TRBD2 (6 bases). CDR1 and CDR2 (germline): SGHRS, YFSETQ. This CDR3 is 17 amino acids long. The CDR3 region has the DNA TGCGCCAGCAGCTTGGACTTCCGGAGGGCTAACACAGGTACGCAGTATTTT. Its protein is CASSLDFRRANTGTQYF. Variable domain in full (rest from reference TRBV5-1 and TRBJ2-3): KAGVTQTPRYLIKTRGQQVTLSCSPISGHRSVSWYQQTPGQGLQFLFEYFSETQRNKGNFPGRFSGRQFSNSRSEMNVSTLELGDSALYLCASSLDFRRANTGTQYFGPGTRLTVL.

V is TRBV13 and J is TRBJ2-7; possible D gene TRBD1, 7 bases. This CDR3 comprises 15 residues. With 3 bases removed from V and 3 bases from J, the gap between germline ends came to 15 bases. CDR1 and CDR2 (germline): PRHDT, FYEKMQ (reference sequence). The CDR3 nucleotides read TGTGCCAGCAGCTTTTCGGCGGGACAGCACTACGAGCAGTACTTC. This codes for CASSFSAGQHYEQYF.

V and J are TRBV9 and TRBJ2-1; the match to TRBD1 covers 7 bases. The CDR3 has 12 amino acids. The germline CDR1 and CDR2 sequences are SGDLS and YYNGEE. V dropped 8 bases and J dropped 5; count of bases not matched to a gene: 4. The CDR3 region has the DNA TGTGCCAGGACCGGGACAGACAATGAGCAGTTCTTC. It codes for CARTGTDNEQFF.

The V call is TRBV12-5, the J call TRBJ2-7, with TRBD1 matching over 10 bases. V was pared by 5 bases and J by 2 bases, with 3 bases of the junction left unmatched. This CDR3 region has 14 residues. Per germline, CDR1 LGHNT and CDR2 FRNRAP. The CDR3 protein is CASGIGTGAYEQYF. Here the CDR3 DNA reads TGTGCTAGTGGTATCGGGACAGGGGCCTACGAGCAGTACTTC.

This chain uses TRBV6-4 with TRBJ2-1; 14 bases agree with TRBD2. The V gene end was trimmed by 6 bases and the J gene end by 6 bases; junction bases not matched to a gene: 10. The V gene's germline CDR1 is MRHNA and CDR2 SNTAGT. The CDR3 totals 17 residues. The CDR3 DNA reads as TGTGCCAGCAGACGGACTAGCGGGAGGAAACTTGTCAATGAGCAGTTCTTC. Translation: CASRRTSGRKLVNEQFF.

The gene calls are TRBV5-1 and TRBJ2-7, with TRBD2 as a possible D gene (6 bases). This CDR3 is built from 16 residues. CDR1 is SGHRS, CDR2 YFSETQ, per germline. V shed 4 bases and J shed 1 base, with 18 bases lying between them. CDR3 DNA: TGCGCCAGCAGCCTACTCCCGGGACTGTCGTCCTACGAGCAGTACTTC. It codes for CASSLLPGLSSYEQYF.

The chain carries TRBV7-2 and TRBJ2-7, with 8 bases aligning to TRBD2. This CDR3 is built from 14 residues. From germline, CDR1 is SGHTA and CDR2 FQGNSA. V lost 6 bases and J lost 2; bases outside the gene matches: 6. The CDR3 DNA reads TGTGCCAGCAGGACCACTAGCGGCCCCTACGAGCAGTACTTC. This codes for CASRTTSGPYEQYF.

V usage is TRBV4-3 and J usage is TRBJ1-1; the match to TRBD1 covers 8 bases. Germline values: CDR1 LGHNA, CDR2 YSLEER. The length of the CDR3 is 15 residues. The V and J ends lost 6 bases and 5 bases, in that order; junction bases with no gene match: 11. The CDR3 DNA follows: TGCGCCAGCAGGAGTTCAGGGGGCATGGGAACTGAAGCTTTCTTT. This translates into CASRSSGGMGTEAFF.

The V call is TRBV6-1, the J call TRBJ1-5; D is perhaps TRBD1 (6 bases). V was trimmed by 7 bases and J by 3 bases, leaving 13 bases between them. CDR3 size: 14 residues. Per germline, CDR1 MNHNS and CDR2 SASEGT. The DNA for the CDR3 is TGTGCCAGCATCAAGGACAGACTCAATCAGCCCCAGCATTTT. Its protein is CASIKDRLNQPQHF.

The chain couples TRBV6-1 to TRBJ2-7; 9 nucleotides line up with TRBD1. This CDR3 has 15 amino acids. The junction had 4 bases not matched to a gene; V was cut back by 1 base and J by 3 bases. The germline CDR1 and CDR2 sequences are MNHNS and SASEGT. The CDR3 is CASSEVGQGIYEQYF. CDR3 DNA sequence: TGTGCCAGCAGTGAAGTGGGACAGGGAATCTACGAGCAGTACTTC.

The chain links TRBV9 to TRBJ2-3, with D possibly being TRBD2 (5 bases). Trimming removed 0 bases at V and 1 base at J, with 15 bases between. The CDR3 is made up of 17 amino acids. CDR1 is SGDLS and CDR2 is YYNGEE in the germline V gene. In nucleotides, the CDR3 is TGTGCCAGCAGCGTAGTGGAGCGGCCTAGAGGCACAGATACGCAGTATTTT. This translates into CASSVVERPRGTDTQYF.

The chain's CDR3 is CASSSRLAGQETQYF. CDR3 in DNA: TGTGCCAGCAGTTCCCGACTAGCGGGACAAGAGACCCAGTACTTC. The chain links TRBV28 to TRBJ2-5; TRBD2 matches at 11 bases. CDR3 length: 15 amino acids. The ends lost 4 bases at V and 2 bases at J; junction bases unmatched: 3. The germline CDR1 and CDR2 sequences are MDHEN and SYDVKM.

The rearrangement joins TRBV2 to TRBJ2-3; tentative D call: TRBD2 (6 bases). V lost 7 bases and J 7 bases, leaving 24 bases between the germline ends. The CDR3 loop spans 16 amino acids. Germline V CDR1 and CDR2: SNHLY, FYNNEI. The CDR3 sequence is CASNQEDYLISNTQYF. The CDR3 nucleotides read TGTGCCAGCAACCAGGAGGACTACTTGATTTCGAATACGCAGTATTTT.

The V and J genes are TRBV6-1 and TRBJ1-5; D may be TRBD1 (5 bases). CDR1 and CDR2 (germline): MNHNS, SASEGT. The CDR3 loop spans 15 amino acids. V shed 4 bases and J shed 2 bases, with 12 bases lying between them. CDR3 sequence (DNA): TGTGCCAGCAGTGGTCGGGTAGGGGGCAATCAGCCCCAGCATTTT. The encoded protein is CASSGRVGGNQPQHF.

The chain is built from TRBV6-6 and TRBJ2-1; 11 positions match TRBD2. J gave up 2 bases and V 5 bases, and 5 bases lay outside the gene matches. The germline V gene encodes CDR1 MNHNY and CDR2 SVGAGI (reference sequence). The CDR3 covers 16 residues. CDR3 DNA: TGTGCCAGCAGTAAACCGGGACTAGCGGCCTACAATGAGCAGTTCTTC. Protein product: CASSKPGLAAYNEQFF.

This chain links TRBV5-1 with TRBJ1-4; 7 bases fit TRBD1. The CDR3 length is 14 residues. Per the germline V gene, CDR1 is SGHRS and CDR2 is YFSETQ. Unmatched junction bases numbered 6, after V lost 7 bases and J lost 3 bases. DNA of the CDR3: TGCGCCAGCCGAACAGGGGAAGCTAATGAAAAACTGTTTTTT. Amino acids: CASRTGEANEKLFF.

CDR3 region: CASSYSSRGYEQYF. In DNA form, the CDR3 reads TGTGCCAGCAGTTACTCGTCCCGGGGCTACGAGCAGTACTTC. V gene TRBV6-5 combines with J gene TRBJ2-7; a weak D match, TRBD2 (5 bases). This CDR3 spans 14 amino acids. Germline CDR1 and CDR2: MNHEY and SVGAGI. V dropped 0 bases and J dropped 3 bases, with 9 bases sitting between them.

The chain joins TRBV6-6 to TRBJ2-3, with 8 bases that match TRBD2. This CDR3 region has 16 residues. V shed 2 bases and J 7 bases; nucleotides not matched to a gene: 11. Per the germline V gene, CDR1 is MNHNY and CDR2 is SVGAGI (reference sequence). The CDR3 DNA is TGTGCCAGCAGTTACCCCGTCGGACGGGAGGGTTATACGCAGTATTTT. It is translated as CASSYPVGREGYTQYF.

The CDR3 DNA sequence: TGTGCCAGCAGCGCTCGACAGGAGACAGATACGCAGTATTTT. It yields the protein CASSARQETDTQYF. The chain joins TRBV14 to TRBJ2-3, with D possibly being TRBD1 (6 bases). Germline lookup yields CDR1 SGHDN and CDR2 FVKESK. The CDR3 loop spans 14 amino acids. V gave up 5 bases and J gave up 3 bases, with 12 bases separating them. Full variable domain (outside the CDR3, taken from reference TRBV14 and TRBJ2-3): EAGVTQFPSHSVIEKGQTVTLRCDPISGHDNLYWYRRVMGKEIKFLLHFVKESKQDESGMPNNRFLAERTGGTYSTLKVQPAELEDSGVYFCASSARQETDTQYFGPGTRLTVL.

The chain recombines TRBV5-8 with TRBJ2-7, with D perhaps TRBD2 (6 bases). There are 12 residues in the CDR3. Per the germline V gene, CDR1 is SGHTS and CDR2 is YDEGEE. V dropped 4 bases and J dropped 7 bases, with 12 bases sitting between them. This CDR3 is CASSAGTPEQYF. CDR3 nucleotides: TGTGCCAGCAGCGCAGGGACTCCTGAGCAGTACTTC.

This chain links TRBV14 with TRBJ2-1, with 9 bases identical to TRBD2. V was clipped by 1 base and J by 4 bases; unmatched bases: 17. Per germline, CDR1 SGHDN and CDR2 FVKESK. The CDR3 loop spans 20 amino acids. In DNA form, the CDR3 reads TGTGCCAGCAGCCAAGGAGCGCTAGCGGGAACAACGATAGTGTACAATGAGCAGTTCTTC. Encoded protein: CASSQGALAGTTIVYNEQFF. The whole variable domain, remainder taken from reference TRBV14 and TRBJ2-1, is EAGVTQFPSHSVIEKGQTVTLRCDPISGHDNLYWYRRVMGKEIKFLLHFVKESKQDESGMPNNRFLAERTGGTYSTLKVQPAELEDSGVYFCASSQGALAGTTIVYNEQFFGPGTRLTVL.

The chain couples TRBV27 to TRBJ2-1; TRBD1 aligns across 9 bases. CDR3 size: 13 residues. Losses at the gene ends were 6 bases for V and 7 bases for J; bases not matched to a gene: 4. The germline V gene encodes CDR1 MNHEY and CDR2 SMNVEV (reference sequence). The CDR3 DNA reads TGTGCCAGCAGGGGGACAGGGCAAAATGAGCAGTTCTTC. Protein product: CASRGTGQNEQFF.

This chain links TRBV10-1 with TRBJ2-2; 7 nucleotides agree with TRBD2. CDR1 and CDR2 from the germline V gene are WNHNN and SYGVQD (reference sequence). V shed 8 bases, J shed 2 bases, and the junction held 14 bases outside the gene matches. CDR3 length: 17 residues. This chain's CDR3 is CASPEVRLAVNTGELFF. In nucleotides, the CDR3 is TGCGCCAGCCCCGAAGTTCGACTAGCCGTTAACACCGGGGAGCTGTTTTTT.